Below, 12 T cell receptor beta chains from the same sample are listed, as sequenced in a study of beta chain features in type 1 diabetes. Reverse transcription of all isolated RNA meant that expressed TCRB transcripts were sequenced. Some clones are missing from TCRdb's copy, which holds only in-frame ones; the method was immunoSEQ multiplex PCR. Of about 660,000 clones in the sample, more than 13% were seen once. Study results and caveats: Shorter TCRB CDR3s, moderately but significantly so, were found in Type 1 diabetes patients in all four CD4+ subsets.

No antigens are known for them. Sequenced material: naive CD4+ T cells from blood. The receptor set was obtained from a man between 18 and 35 years old with type 1 diabetes.

The V call is TRBV7-2, the J call TRBJ1-1, with D uncertain. The V gene's germline CDR1 is SGHTA and CDR2 FQGNSA. CDR3 length equals 12 residues. V lost 6 bases, J lost 1 base, and 6 bases lay in between. The CDR3 is CASRRPNTEAFF. The CDR3 region has the DNA TGTGCCAGCAGACGTCCGAACACTGAAGCTTTCTTT.

This clone was counted between two and nine times. The CDR3 loop is CASSRPAGGSYNEQFF. CDR3 coding DNA: TGTGCCAGCAGTCGGCCAGCGGGAGGCTCCTACAATGAGCAGTTCTTC. The V and J genes are TRBV27 and TRBJ2-1; TRBD2 matches at 9 bases. The J segment lost 0 bases and the V segment lost 5 bases, leaving 5 bases of the junction unmatched. The CDR3 is made up of 16 amino acids. Germline assignment: CDR1 MNHEY and CDR2 SMNVEV (reference sequence).

There are a few counts of this clone. V gene TRBV30 combines with J gene TRBJ1-2; 7 bases fit TRBD1. The V and J ends lost 0 bases and 11 bases, in that order; junction bases with no gene match: 3. Germline V gene data show CDR1 as GTSNPN and CDR2 as SVGIG (reference sequence). The CDR3 length is 11 residues. Here the CDR3 reads CAWSVQGRYTF. CDR3 DNA sequence: TGTGCCTGGAGTGTACAGGGGAGGTACACCTTC.

This clone has just a few counts. This sequence joins TRBV19 and TRBJ1-5; D remains ambiguous. The CDR3 extends over 13 amino acids. Trimming cost V 8 bases and J 0 bases, with 8 bases left between them. CDR1 is LNHDA, CDR2 SQIVND, per germline (reference sequence). CDR3 in DNA: TGTGCCAGTGGACGGTATAGCAATCAGCCCCAGCATTTT. Translating gives CASGRYSNQPQHF.

This clone appeared a few times. The CDR3 nucleotides read TGTGCCAGCAGCTTAGATCGGGACGGCGGCACAGATACGCAGTATTTT. It encodes CASSLDRDGGTDTQYF. V gene TRBV11-2 combines with J gene TRBJ2-3, with D perhaps given as TRBD1 or TRBD2 (5 bases each). Germline loops: CDR1 SGHAT, CDR2 FQNNGV. The CDR3 spans 16 residues. Between the trimmed V and J ends, which lost 0 bases and 1 base, there was a span of 11 bases. Supplemented by reference TRBV11-2 and TRBJ2-3, the full variable domain reads EAGVAQSPRYKIIEKRQSVAFWCNPISGHATLYWYQQILGQGPKLLIQFQNNGVVDDSQLPKDRFSAERLKGVDSTLKIQPAKLEDSAVYLCASSLDRDGGTDTQYFGPGTRLTVL.

This clone was detected only a few times. The chain has TRBV7-2 and TRBJ2-7; weak D call: TRBD2 (6 bases). CDR1 is SGHTA and CDR2 is FQGNSA in the germline V gene. This CDR3 spans 14 amino acids. V was cut by 5 bases and J by 6 bases, with 17 bases left in between. The CDR3 here is CASSPGGGVREQYF. CDR3 in DNA: TGTGCCAGCAGCCCGGGCGGAGGGGTACGCGAGCAGTACTTC.

This clone was detected a few times. The rearrangement links TRBV5-5 to TRBJ2-7; D is unclear. Trimming took off 4 bases at V and 6 bases at J, with 20 bases between the two ends. Looked up from germline, CDR1 is SGHKS and CDR2 is YYEKEE (reference sequence). The CDR3 loop spans 15 amino acids. The chain's CDR3 is CASSLSAVIGFEQYF. CDR3 DNA: TGTGCCAGCAGCCTAAGCGCTGTTATAGGCTTCGAGCAGTACTTC.

The rearrangement links TRBV7-3 to TRBJ1-1; D might be TRBD1 (6 bases). Germline V gene sequence: CDR1 SGHTA, CDR2 FQGTGA. This CDR3 has 13 amino acids. Trimming pared 5 bases from V and 7 bases from J, leaving 14 bases between. In DNA, the CDR3 is TGTGCCAGCAGCCCTGGGGGCGGGCATGAAGCTTTCTTT. Translation: CASSPGGGHEAFF.

The table lists this clone with a few counts. This sequence joins TRBV27 and TRBJ2-1; 8 bases are shared with TRBD2. The CDR3 has 12 residues. From germline, CDR1 is MNHEY and CDR2 SMNVEV (reference sequence). The V segment lost 3 bases and the J segment 9 bases; nucleotides outside the gene matches: 1. CDR3 sequence: CASSLGLGEQFF. The CDR3 DNA follows: TGTGCCAGCAGTTTGGGACTAGGTGAGCAGTTCTTC.

The chain couples TRBV2 to TRBJ1-1; D not certain. Germline assignment: CDR1 SNHLY and CDR2 FYNNEI. CDR3 size: 13 residues. The ends were cut back, 6 bases at V and 4 bases at J, with 12 bases in the middle. CDR3 DNA: TGTGCCAGCAGGTTCCGGGGTGGCACTGAAGCTTTCTTT. It encodes CASRFRGGTEAFF.

In this sample, this clone turned up a few times. This chain joins TRBV5-4 and TRBJ2-3, with D possibly matching TRBD2 (5 bases). The CDR3 length is 17 residues. Trimming took off 4 bases at V and 0 bases at J, with 18 bases between the two ends. Germline CDR1 is SGHNT and CDR2 is YYREEE (reference sequence). The CDR3 nucleotides are TGTGCCAGCAGCCCACCGAGGGCCTTGGGTAGCACAGATACGCAGTATTTT. It specifies CASSPPRALGSTDTQYF.

The chain joins TRBV7-2 to TRBJ2-7; possible D gene TRBD1, 5 bases. The CDR3 runs 15 residues. From germline, CDR1 is SGHTA and CDR2 FQGNSA. The ends were cut back, 4 bases at V and 0 bases at J, with 13 bases in the middle. The CDR3 region has the DNA TGTGCCAGCAGCTCCGGCAGGGCAGTCTCCTACGAGCAGTACTTC. Its translation: CASSSGRAVSYEQYF.